This record covers a single T cell receptor (beta chain). V lost 0 bases and J 5 bases, leaving 11 bases between the germline ends. CDR1 is SGHDT and CDR2 is YYEEEE in the germline V gene. CDR3 length: 14 amino acids. The sample originates from a study of cytomegalovirus exposure and HLA in healthy donors. Primers included in the PCR were 60 Vbeta and 13 Jbeta primers. TCRdb's copy holds only in-frame clones and misses some; the assay was immunoSEQ multiplex PCR. The table lists roughly 150,000 clones, over 80% of them singletons, with less than 1.5% in the top ten. The sequence came from a female donor in good health and CMV-seronegative. Sequences were obtained from PBMCs. The chain combines TRBV5-6 with TRBJ2-5; D might be TRBD2 (7 bases). The CDR3 DNA reads as TGTGCCAGCAGCTTGGCGGGGGGCGGCGAGACCCAGTACTTC. Translated: CASSLAGGGETQYF.